The text below deals with one T cell receptor beta chain. These data are taken from a study of blood T cell repertoires in COVID-19. On the study more broadly: Researchers got acute and convalescent COVID-19 samples from the United States, Italy and Spain. From T cells, B-cell-depleted T cells, or PBMCs came the material, which was cDNA or gDNA.

Original processing notes: Quantification of nucleated cells was approximated via reference gene primer amplification. TCRdb's table, derived via immunoSEQ multiplex PCR, lists solely in-frame clones and lacks some. The D gene and trimming were derived from the DNA, and the V and J assignments and clone size from that table. The sample shows around 140,000 clones, around 80% of them seen only once. CDR1 is MGHRA, CDR2 YSYEKL, per germline. The V segment lost 6 bases and the J segment 2 bases; nucleotides outside the gene matches: 18. CDR3 length: 19 residues. This sequence joins TRBV4-1 and TRBJ1-5, with 8 bases aligning to TRBD1. The source is a human donor with acute or convalescent COVID-19. The donor label of this sample is uncertain. The sample was peripheral blood. The CDR3 sequence is CASRGRRSDRVRGNQPQHF. The CDR3 nucleotides read TGCGCCAGCAGGGGGCGTCGGTCGGACAGGGTGAGGGGCAATCAGCCCCAGCATTTT.